The 21 T cell receptor beta chains below come from one sample, sequenced in a study of OX40 agonist ivuxolimab in advanced cancers. Using immunoSEQ multiplex PCR, the repertoire was profiled, and TCRdb retains in-frame clones only, with some absent. Here the sample spans under 10,000 clones, 79% being singletons. Sample: CD4+ or CD8+ T cells sorted from blood, taken in a trial of the OX40 agonist ivuxolimab. The receptor source for this set is an adult with an advanced solid tumor such as melanoma, head and neck, liver or kidney cancer.

This rearrangement joins TRBV23-1 to TRBJ2-7; TRBD1 might be the D (6 bases). TRBV23-1 is designated an ORF whose function remains uncertain. Trimming removed 0 bases from V and 5 bases from J, with 14 bases in between. The CDR3 runs 15 residues. The CDR3, as DNA: TGCGCCAGCAGTCAATCGCGCAGGGGAAGGAACGAGCAGTACTTC. It specifies CASSQSRRGRNEQYF.

This clone was seen a few times. The J gene is TRBJ2-7, the V gene TRBV19, with TRBD2 matching over 8 bases. The CDR3 spans 18 residues. V was pared by 5 bases and J by 0 bases, with 15 bases of the junction left unmatched. Germline V gene data show CDR1 as LNHDA and CDR2 as SQIVND (reference sequence). In DNA, the CDR3 is TGTGCCAGTAGTCTAGGGTTAGCGGGGCCCATAAACTCCTACGAGCAGTACTTC. Translated, it gives CASSLGLAGPINSYEQYF.

The chain is built from TRBV27 and TRBJ2-7, with D possibly matching TRBD1 (5 bases). The V and J ends lost 5 bases and 7 bases respectively, with 9 bases between them. CDR3 length: 11 amino acids. Germline V CDR1 and CDR2: MNHEY, SMNVEV (reference sequence). The CDR3 protein is CASSQGWEQYF. For the CDR3, the DNA is TGTGCCAGCAGTCAGGGTTGGGAGCAGTACTTC.

The chain links TRBV19 to TRBJ2-3, with D perhaps TRBD2 (5 bases). The CDR3 extends over 17 amino acids. Germline assignment: CDR1 LNHDA and CDR2 SQIVND (reference sequence). Between the trimmed V and J ends, which lost 8 bases and 2 bases, there was a span of 23 bases. The DNA of the CDR3 is TGTGCCAGTTGCTCACGAAACAGTCTCCGGGACACAGATACGCAGTATTTT. Translated, it gives CASCSRNSLRDTDTQYF.

The rearrangement links TRBV7-2 to TRBJ2-7; 9 nucleotides match TRBD1. V trimming: 4 bases; J trimming: 7 bases; junction bases outside the gene matches: 8. This CDR3 is 14 amino acids long. CDR1 is SGHTA, CDR2 FQGNSA, per germline. The CDR3 is CASSYTGGSGEQYF. DNA for the CDR3: TGTGCCAGCAGCTATACAGGGGGCTCGGGGGAGCAGTACTTC.

This clone was counted a single time. The J gene is TRBJ2-7, the V gene TRBV28, with 8 nucleotides matching TRBD1. Germline assignment: CDR1 MDHEN and CDR2 SYDVKM. The ends lost 1 base at V and 5 bases at J; junction bases unmatched: 7. The CDR3 length is 15 residues. As DNA, the CDR3 is TGTGCCAGCAGTTTATTCCAGGGGGCGAGGAACGAGCAGTACTTC. This translates into CASSLFQGARNEQYF.

The V and J genes are TRBV5-1 and TRBJ2-7; 12 bases map to TRBD2. CDR1 is SGHRS and CDR2 is YFSETQ in the germline V gene. The CDR3 is 15 amino acids. Unmatched junction bases numbered 1, after V lost 0 bases and J lost 3 bases. CDR3 protein: CASSLGLAGVYEQYF. The DNA of the CDR3 is TGCGCCAGCAGCTTGGGACTAGCGGGAGTCTACGAGCAGTACTTC.

This chain joins TRBV7-3 and TRBJ2-5; tentative D call: TRBD2 (6 bases). Germline CDR1 reads SGHTA; CDR2 reads FQGTGA. V shed 0 bases and J shed 2 bases, with 10 bases lying between them. The length of the CDR3 is 15 residues. CDR3 bases: TGTGCCAGCAGCTTAACGGGGGGTACTCAAGAGACCCAGTACTTC. Translated: CASSLTGGTQETQYF.

This chain joins TRBV7-9 and TRBJ1-2; tentative D call: TRBD1 (5 bases). Trimming left V 3 bases short and J 5 bases short, with 19 bases between. Germline V gene data show CDR1 as SEHNR and CDR2 as FQNEAQ (reference sequence). The CDR3 length is 16 residues. CDR3 DNA sequence: TGTGCCAGCAGCTTCACCGGGACGGCGGGTATATATGGCTACACCTTC. Protein: CASSFTGTAGIYGYTF.

This chain links TRBV5-1 with TRBJ2-2; the match to TRBD1 covers 7 bases. V lost 6 bases, J lost 5 bases, and 7 bases stayed unmatched. This CDR3 region has 14 residues. Per germline, CDR1 SGHRS and CDR2 YFSETQ. The CDR3 DNA follows: TGCGCCAGCAAGGGGACAGATATTACCGGGGAGCTGTTTTTT. Its protein is CASKGTDITGELFF.

V is TRBV19 and J is TRBJ2-7, with TRBD2 matching 8 bases. V dropped 6 bases and J dropped 4; count of bases not matched to a gene: 5. CDR1 and CDR2 (germline): LNHDA, SQIVND (reference sequence). CDR3 length equals 13 residues. CDR3 protein: CASRAGGLYEQYF. The CDR3 region has the DNA TGTGCCAGTAGGGCGGGAGGACTATACGAGCAGTACTTC.

The rearrangement joins TRBV27 to TRBJ2-7; 14 bases line up with TRBD2. Germline V CDR1 and CDR2: MNHEY, SMNVEV (reference sequence). V lost 7 bases to trimming and J lost 7 bases; unmatched junction nucleotides: 6. CDR3 length: 14 amino acids. This CDR3 reads CASKPGLAGVEQYF. The CDR3 DNA follows: TGTGCCAGCAAACCGGGACTAGCGGGAGTAGAGCAGTACTTC.

This clone was found a few times. CDR3 in DNA: TGTGCCAGCAGTTCCTCTGCGGGGACAGATACGCAGTATTTT. It codes for CASSSSAGTDTQYF. The chain links TRBV27 to TRBJ2-3, with D possibly matching TRBD2 (6 bases). The CDR3 runs 14 residues. The germline CDR1 and CDR2 sequences are MNHEY and SMNVEV (reference sequence). V was cut by 4 bases and J by 3 bases, with 11 bases left in between.

J is TRBJ1-1 and V is TRBV7-6, with D maybe TRBD1 (6 bases). Germline V gene lookup returns CDR1 SGHVS and CDR2 FNYEAQ. The CDR3 spans 15 residues. V lost 5 bases to trimming and J lost 3 bases, with 16 bases between them. This CDR3 is CASSINRAQDTEAFF. The CDR3 DNA follows: TGTGCCAGCAGCATTAACAGGGCTCAGGACACTGAAGCTTTCTTT. The full variable domain, rest sourced from reference TRBV7-6 and TRBJ1-1, is GAGVSQSPRYKVTKRGQDVALRCDPISGHVSLYWYRQALGQGPEFLTYFNYEAQQDKSGLPNDRFSAERPEGSISTLTIQRTEQRDSAMYRCASSINRAQDTEAFFGQGTRLTVV.

V usage is TRBV28 and J usage is TRBJ2-7, with a tentative D call TRBD1 (6 bases). CDR1 and CDR2 from the germline V gene are MDHEN and SYDVKM. Trimming removed 4 bases at V and 0 bases at J, with 19 bases between. The CDR3 covers 17 residues. In nucleotides, the CDR3 is TGTGCCAGCAGTTCTCCCCTGGGGACATCCCCCTCCTACGAGCAGTACTTC. Translation: CASSSPLGTSPSYEQYF.

This clone appeared a few times. The genes are TRBV4-3 and TRBJ2-2; 7 bases are a match to TRBD1. Germline V gives CDR1 LGHNA, CDR2 YSLEER. Unmatched junction bases numbered 11, after V lost 1 base and J lost 3 bases. This CDR3 region has 18 residues. The chain's CDR3 is CASSQGSLGGVHTGELFF. The DNA of the CDR3 is TGCGCCAGCAGCCAAGGTTCACTAGGGGGCGTGCACACCGGGGAGCTGTTTTTT.

This clone appeared a single time. The chain has TRBV19 and TRBJ1-5; 7 bases align to TRBD1. The germline V gene encodes CDR1 LNHDA and CDR2 SQIVND (reference sequence). V lost 5 bases to trimming and J lost 0 bases; unmatched junction nucleotides: 13. This CDR3 contains 18 residues. CDR3 DNA: TGTGCCAGTAGTCCCAGAATCCGGGACAGCTATAGCAATCAGCCCCAGCATTTT. It specifies CASSPRIRDSYSNQPQHF.

A note on this clone: A read error may produce the germline difference seen at one junction end. The rearrangement links TRBV6-9 to TRBJ2-2, with D perhaps given as TRBD1 or TRBD2 (5 bases each). Germline lookup yields CDR1 MNHGY and CDR2 SVAAGI. This CDR3 is 13 amino acids long. The CDR3 coding sequence is TGCGCCAGCGGTCCGGGACACACCGGGGAGCTGTTTTTT. Translation: CASGPGHTGELFF.

In its sample, this clone ranks as large. The chain links TRBV28 to TRBJ2-2, with TRBD2 matching over 9 bases. The CDR3 runs 14 residues. Germline assignment: CDR1 MDHEN and CDR2 SYDVKM. The V and J ends lost 5 bases and 7 bases, in that order; junction bases with no gene match: 5. The CDR3 DNA follows: TGTGCCAGCAGTAGGACTAGCGCGAGCGGGGAGCTGTTTTTT. As protein: CASSRTSASGELFF.

The chain recombines TRBV19 with TRBJ2-5, with 8 bases that match TRBD2. V shed 3 bases, J shed 4 bases, and the junction held 13 bases outside the gene matches. Germline CDR1 is LNHDA and CDR2 is SQIVND (reference sequence). CDR3 length equals 17 residues. Here the CDR3 reads CASSIRDSGVMGETQYF. For the CDR3, the DNA is TGTGCCAGTAGTATTCGTGATAGCGGGGTGATGGGAGAGACCCAGTACTTC. The entire variable domain, with the rest obtained from reference TRBV19 and TRBJ2-5, is as follows: DGGITQSPKYLFRKEGQNVTLSCEQNLNHDAMYWYRQDPGQGLRLIYYSQIVNDFQKGDIAEGYSVSREKKESFPLTVTSAQKNPTAFYLCASSIRDSGVMGETQYFGPGTRLLVL.

Concerning this clone itself: The sample has other DNA sequences that encode this CDR3 too. V is TRBV12-2 and J is TRBJ1-2. TRBV12-2 is described as a pseudogene. This CDR3 is built from 17 residues. CDR3 amino acids: CASRLIGGTYRGWGYTF. The CDR3 DNA reads as TGTGCAAGTCGCCTAATCGGGGGGACCTACAGGGGTTGGGGCTACACCTTC.